The sequence of this T cell receptor (beta chain) was determined in a study of blood T cells in healthy people across ages. This clonotype was counted a few times. Trimming shortened V by 11 bases and J by 3 bases, and 31 bases separated the two germline ends. The CDR3 is 19 residues long. The authors ran a second PCR of roughly 6 to 11 cycles using a sample-barcoded 5' primer and a J-beta primer mix. Using its own MiXCR run on the 5' RACE reads, TCRdb lists one record per CDR3 protein. The table includes hundreds of thousands of distinct CDR3 sequences, around 32% detected once. The chain carries TRBV12-3 or TRBV12-4 and TRBJ2-2; D is possibly TRBD1 (6 bases). The sequence was obtained from an elderly woman in good health. The specimen sequenced was blood. DNA for the CDR3: TGTGCCGGCATCCTTGAGGGTCGACAGGCAGGGAGAGACACCGGGGAGCTGTTTTTT. Translating gives CAGILEGRQAGRDTGELFF.